Reported below is one T cell receptor beta chain. The data derive from a study of blood T cell repertoires in COVID-19. The table came from immunoSEQ multiplex PCR; TCRdb's copy has only in-frame clones and leaves some out. This table holds over 150,000 clones, about 88% found once. CDR1 and CDR2 from the germline V gene are MNHNS and SASEGT. The CDR3 sequence is 17 residues long. V was cut by 0 bases and J by 1 base, with 15 bases left in between. Sequenced input: peripheral blood. The clonotype comes from a man aged 45 to 65 with COVID-19, enrolled during active disease. The gene calls are TRBV6-1 and TRBJ1-1; possible D gene TRBD1, 5 bases. The CDR3 region has the DNA TGTGCCAGCAGTGAAGCAGGATCAGCTCAGGGGAACACTGAAGCTTTCTTT. Its protein product is CASSEAGSAQGNTEAFF.